This record concerns one TCR beta chain sequence. The data belong to a study of CD8 T cells in Susac syndrome. Germline V gene lookup returns CDR1 MGHRA and CDR2 YSYEKL. The CDR3 contains 14 residues. V was cut by 4 bases and J by 5 bases, with 14 bases left in between. The authors reverse transcribed roughly 0.5 to 1 ug RNA with random hexamers. Amplification of TCR beta CDR3 by immunoSEQ multiplex PCR spanned 54 Vbeta and 13 Jbeta. One entry per CDR3 protein results from TCRdb running MiXCR on the immunoSEQ multiplex PCR reads. There are about 200,000 distinct CDR3 sequences in the sample; around nine tenths occur only once, and less than 0.15% lies in the top ten.

This chain connects TRBV4-1 to TRBJ2-5; tentative D call: TRBD2 (5 bases). Sequencing input: CD8+ T cells from PBMCs. This receptor was identified in a human donor with multiple sclerosis. The CDR3 protein is CASSRTGVVETQYF. The CDR3 DNA reads TGCGCCAGCAGCCGGACTGGGGTCGTGGAGACCCAGTACTTC.